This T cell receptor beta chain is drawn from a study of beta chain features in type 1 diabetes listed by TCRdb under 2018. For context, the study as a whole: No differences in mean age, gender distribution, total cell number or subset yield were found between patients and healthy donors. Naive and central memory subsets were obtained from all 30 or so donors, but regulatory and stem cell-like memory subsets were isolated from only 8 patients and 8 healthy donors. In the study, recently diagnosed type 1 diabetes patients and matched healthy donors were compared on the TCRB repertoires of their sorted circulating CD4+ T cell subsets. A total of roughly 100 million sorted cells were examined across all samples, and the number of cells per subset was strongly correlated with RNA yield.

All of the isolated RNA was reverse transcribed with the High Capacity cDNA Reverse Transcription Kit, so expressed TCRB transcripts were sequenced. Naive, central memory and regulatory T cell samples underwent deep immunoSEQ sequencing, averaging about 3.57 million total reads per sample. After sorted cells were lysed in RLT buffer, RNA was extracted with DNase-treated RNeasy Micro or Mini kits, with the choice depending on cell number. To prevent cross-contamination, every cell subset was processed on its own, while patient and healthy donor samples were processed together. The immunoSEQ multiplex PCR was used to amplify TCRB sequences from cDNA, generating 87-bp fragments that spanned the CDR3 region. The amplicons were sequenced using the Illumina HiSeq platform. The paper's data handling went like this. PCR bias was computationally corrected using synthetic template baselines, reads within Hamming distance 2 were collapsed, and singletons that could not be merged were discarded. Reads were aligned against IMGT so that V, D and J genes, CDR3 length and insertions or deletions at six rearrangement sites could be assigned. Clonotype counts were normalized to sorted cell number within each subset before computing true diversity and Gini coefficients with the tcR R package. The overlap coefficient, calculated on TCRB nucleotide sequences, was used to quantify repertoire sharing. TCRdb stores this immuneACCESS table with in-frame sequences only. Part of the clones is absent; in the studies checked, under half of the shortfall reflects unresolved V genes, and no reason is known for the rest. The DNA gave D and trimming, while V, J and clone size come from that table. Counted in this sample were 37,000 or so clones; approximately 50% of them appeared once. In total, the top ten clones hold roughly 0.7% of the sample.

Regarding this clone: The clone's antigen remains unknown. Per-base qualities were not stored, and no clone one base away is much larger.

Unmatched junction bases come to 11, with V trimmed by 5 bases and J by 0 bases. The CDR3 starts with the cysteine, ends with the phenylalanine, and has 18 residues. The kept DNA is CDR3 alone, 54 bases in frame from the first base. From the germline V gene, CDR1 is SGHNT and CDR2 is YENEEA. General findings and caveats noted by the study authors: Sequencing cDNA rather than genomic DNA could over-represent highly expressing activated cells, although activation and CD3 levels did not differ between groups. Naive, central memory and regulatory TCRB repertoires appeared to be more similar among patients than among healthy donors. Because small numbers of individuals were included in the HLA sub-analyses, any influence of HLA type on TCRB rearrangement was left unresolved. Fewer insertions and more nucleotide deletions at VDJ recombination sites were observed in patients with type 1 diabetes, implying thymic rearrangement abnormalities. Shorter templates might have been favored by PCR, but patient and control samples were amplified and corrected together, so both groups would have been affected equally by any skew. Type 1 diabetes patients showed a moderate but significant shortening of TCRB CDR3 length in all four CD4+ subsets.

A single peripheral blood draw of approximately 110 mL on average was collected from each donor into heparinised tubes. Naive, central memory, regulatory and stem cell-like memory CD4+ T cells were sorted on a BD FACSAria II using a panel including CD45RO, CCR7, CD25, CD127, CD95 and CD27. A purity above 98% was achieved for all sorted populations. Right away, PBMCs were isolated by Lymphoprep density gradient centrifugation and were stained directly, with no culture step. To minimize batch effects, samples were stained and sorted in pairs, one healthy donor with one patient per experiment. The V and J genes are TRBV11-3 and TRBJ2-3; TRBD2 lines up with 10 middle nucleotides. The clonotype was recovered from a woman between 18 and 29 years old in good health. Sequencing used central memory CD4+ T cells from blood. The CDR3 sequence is CASSDPKERGGSTDTQYF. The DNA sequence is TGTGCCAGCAGCGACCCGAAGGAGCGGGGGGGCAGCACAGATACGCAGTATTTT.